This TCR beta chain was recovered during a study of blood T cell repertoires in COVID-19. Study overall: Researchers got acute and convalescent COVID-19 samples from the United States, Italy and Spain. PBMCs, B-cell-depleted T cells, or T cells provided the cDNA or gDNA that made up the material.

J was trimmed by 0 bases and V by 5 bases; bases with no gene match: 9. The CDR3 extends over 17 amino acids. CDR1 and CDR2 (germline): SGHVS, FQNEAQ. Per the authors' pipeline: Estimation of nucleated cell counts was performed using reference gene primer amplification. Assay used: immunoSEQ multiplex PCR; TCRdb lists only in-frame clones, some missing. From that table come the V and J calls and clone size; the DNA was used to work out D and trimming. The sample has 52,000 or so clones, 85% seen once. In its sample, this clone was seen once. The clonotype comes from a human donor in a cohort sampled during active COVID-19. This rearrangement joins TRBV7-8 to TRBJ1-4; 7 bases fit TRBD1. Source material: peripheral blood. The CDR3 loop is CASSPYRGRATNEKLFF. The CDR3 DNA reads as TGTGCCAGCAGCCCCTACAGGGGTCGGGCAACTAATGAAAAACTGTTTTTT.